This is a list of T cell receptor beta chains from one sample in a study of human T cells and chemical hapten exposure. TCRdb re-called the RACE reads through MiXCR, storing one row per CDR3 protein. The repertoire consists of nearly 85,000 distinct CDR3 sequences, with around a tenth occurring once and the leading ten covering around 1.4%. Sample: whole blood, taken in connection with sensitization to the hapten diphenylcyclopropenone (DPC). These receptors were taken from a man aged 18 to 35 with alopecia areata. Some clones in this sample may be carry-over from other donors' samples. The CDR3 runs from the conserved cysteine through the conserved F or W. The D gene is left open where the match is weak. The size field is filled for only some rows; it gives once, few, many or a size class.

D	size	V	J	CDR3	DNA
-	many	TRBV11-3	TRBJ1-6	CASSTTPASPLHF	TGTGCCAGCAGCACGACTCCCGCTTCACCCCTCCACTTT
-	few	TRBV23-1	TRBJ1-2	CASSQLKARHNYGYTF	TGCGCCAGCAGTCAGTTGAAGGCGCGGCACAACTATGGCTACACCTTC
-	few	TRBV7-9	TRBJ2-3	CASPVEGAADTQYF	TGTGCCAGCCCGGTGGAGGGGGCCGCGGATACGCAGTATTTT
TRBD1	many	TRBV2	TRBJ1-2	CASSGDRRNYGYTF	TGTGCCAGCAGTGGGGACAGGCGTAACTATGGCTACACCTTC
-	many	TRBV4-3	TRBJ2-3	CASSQEQWGTQYF	TGCGCCAGCAGCCAAGAACAGTGGGGTACGCAGTATTTT
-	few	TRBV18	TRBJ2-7	CASSPDPGRGSYEQYF	TGTGCCAGCTCACCGGATCCGGGACGGGGCTCCTACGAGCAGTACTTC
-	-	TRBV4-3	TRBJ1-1	CASSQDLRGLNTEAFF	TGCGCCAGCAGCCAAGATCTGCGGGGATTGAACACTGAAGCTTTCTTT
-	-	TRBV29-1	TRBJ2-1	CSVDHRDSENEQFF	TGCAGCGTTGATCATCGGGACTCGGAGAATGAGCAGTTCTTC
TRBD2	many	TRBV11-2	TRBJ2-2	CASSLRLAGEKNTGELFF	TGTGCCAGCAGCCTCAGACTAGCGGGGGAGAAAAACACCGGGGAGCTGTTTTTT
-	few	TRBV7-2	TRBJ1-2	CASSPGERDYGYTF	TGTGCCAGCAGCCCGGGAGAGAGGGACTATGGCTACACCTTC
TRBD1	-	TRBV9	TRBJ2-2	CASSLRTGDTGELFF	TGTGCCAGCAGCCTACGGACAGGGGACACCGGGGAGCTGTTTTTT
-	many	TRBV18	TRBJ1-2	CASSPVERTNYGYTF	TGTGCCAGCTCACCAGTGGAACGAACTAACTATGGCTACACCTTC
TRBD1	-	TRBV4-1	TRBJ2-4	CASSPRTGWHIQYF	TGCGCCAGCAGCCCCCGGACAGGGTGGCACATTCAGTACTTC
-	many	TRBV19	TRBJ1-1	CASSIGGVRRTEAFF	TGTGCCAGTAGTATTGGGGGGGTCCGGCGGACTGAAGCTTTCTTT
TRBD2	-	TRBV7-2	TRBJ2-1	CASSPPGGPYNEQFF	TGTGCCAGCAGCCCGCCGGGGGGTCCCTACAATGAGCAGTTCTTC
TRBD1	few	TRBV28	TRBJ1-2	CASRIGGQNYGYTF	TGTGCCAGCAGAATTGGGGGACAGAACTATGGCTACACCTTC
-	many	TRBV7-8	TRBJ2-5	CASSLSGLETQYF	TGTGCCAGCAGCTTATCTGGGTTGGAGACCCAGTACTTC
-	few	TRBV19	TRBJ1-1	CASRKGDTSNTEAFF	TGTGCCAGCAGGAAGGGGGACACTTCGAACACTGAAGCTTTCTTT
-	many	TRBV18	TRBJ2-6	CASSPRGSGANVLTF	TGTGCCAGCTCACCCAGGGGCTCTGGGGCCAACGTCCTGACTTTC
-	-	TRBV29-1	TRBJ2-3	CSVEDGDGSTDTQYF	TGCAGCGTTGAAGATGGAGACGGAAGCACAGATACGCAGTATTTT